This entry lists 2 T cell receptor beta chains sequenced from one sample in a study of beta chain features in type 1 diabetes. The entirety of the isolated RNA underwent reverse transcription, so expressed TCRB transcripts were sequenced. Data came from immunoSEQ multiplex PCR; TCRdb stores just in-frame clones and leaves some out. The sample holds fewer than 550,000 clones, over 10% seen once. The material sequenced was naive CD4+ T cells from blood. The receptors were sampled from a woman under 30 in good health.

J is TRBJ2-7 and V is TRBV28; D is possibly TRBD1 (5 bases). V dropped 3 bases and J dropped 5 bases, with 14 bases sitting between them. CDR1 MDHEN and CDR2 SYDVKM come from the germline V gene. The CDR3 is 14 amino acids. CDR3 in DNA: TGTGCCAGCAGTTTCTCAGGGAATCTACACGAGCAGTACGTC. Protein sequence: CASSFSGNLHEQYV.

The chain recombines TRBV29-1 with TRBJ2-5; 9 bases agree with TRBD1. This CDR3 comprises 13 residues. Germline-derived CDR1 and CDR2 are SQVTM and ANQGSEA. After removal of 7 bases from V and 4 bases from J, the junction contained 7 bases not matched to a gene. CDR3 sequence (DNA): TGCAGCGCCCTCGGGACAGGGAGAGAGACCCAGTACTTC. This sequence encodes CSALGTGRETQYF.